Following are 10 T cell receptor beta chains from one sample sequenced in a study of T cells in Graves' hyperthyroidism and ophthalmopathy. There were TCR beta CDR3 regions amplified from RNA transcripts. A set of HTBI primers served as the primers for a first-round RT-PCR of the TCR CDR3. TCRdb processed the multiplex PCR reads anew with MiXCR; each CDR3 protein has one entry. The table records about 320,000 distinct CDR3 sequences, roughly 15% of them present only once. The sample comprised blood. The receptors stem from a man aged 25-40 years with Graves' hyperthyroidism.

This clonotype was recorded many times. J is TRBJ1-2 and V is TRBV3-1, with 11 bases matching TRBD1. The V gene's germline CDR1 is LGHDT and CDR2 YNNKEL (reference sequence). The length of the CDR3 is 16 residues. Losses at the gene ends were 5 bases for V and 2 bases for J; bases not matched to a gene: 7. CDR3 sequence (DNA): TGTGCCAGCAGCAATCCCGGGACAGGGGGAAACTATGGCTACACCTTC. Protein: CASSNPGTGGNYGYTF.

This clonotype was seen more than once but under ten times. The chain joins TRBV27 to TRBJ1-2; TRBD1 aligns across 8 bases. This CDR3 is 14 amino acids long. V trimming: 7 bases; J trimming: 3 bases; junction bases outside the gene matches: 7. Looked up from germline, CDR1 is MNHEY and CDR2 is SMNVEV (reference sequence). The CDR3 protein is CASKIRGRYYGYTF. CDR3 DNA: TGTGCCAGCAAAATCAGGGGGCGTTACTATGGCTACACCTTC.

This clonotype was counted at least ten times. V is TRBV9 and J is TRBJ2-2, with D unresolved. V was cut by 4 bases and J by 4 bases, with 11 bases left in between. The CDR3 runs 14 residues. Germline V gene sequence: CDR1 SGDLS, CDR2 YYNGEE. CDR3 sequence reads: CASSPQQTTGELFF. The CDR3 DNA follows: TGTGCCAGCAGCCCCCAACAGACCACCGGGGAGCTGTTTTTT.

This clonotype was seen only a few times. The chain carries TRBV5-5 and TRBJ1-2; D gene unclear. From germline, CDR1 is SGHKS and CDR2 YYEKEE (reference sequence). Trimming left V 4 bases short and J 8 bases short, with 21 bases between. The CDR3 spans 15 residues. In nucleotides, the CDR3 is TGTGCCAGCAGCGCAGACGGGAGCATCGTCGGCGGCTACACCTTC. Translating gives CASSADGSIVGGYTF. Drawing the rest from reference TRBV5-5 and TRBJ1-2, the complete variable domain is DAGVTQSPTHLIKTRGQQVTLRCSPISGHKSVSWYQQVLGQGPQFIFQYYEKEERGRGNFPDRFSARQFPNYSSELNVNALLLGDSALYLCASSADGSIVGGYTFGSGTRLTVV.

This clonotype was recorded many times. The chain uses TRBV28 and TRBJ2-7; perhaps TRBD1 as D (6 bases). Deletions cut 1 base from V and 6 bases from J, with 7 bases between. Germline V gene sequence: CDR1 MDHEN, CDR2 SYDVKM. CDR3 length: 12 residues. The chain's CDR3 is CASSLSGVEQYF. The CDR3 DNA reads TGTGCCAGCAGTTTATCAGGGGTCGAGCAGTACTTC.

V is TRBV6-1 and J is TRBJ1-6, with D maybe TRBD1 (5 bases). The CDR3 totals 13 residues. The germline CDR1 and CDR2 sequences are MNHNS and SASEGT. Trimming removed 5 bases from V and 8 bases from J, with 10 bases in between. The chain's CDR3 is CASSRTSDSPLHF. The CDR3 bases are TGTGCCAGCAGTAGGACAAGTGATTCACCCCTCCACTTT.

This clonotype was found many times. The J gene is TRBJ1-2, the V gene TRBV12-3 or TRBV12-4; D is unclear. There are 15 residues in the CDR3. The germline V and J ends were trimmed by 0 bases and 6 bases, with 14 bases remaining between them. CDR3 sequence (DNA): TGTGCCAGCAGTTTAGCGAGTGTAACATCAGATGGCTACACCTTC. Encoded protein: CASSLASVTSDGYTF.

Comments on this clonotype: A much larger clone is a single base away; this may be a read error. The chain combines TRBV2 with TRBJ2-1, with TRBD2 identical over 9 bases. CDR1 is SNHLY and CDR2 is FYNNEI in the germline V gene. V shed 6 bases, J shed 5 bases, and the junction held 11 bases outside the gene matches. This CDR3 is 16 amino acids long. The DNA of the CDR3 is TGTGCCAGCAGGGCCCTAGCGGGGACTGATCACAATGAGCAGTTCTTC. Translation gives CASRALAGTDHNEQFF.

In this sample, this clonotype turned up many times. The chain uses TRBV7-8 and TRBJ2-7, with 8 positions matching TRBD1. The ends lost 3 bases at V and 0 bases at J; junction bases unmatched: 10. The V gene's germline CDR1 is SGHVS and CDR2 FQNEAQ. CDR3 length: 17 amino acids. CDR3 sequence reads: CASSFSRTGTLSYEQYF. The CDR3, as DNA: TGTGCCAGCAGCTTTTCTAGGACAGGGACTCTCTCCTACGAGCAGTACTTC.

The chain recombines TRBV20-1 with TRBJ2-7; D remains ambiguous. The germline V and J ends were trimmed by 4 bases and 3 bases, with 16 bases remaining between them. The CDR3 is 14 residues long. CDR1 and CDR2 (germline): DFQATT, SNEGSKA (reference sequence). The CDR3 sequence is CSAIQETLGYEQYF. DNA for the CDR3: TGCAGTGCTATCCAGGAGACTCTTGGCTACGAGCAGTACTTC.